Described below is a single T cell receptor (beta chain) sequence and its context. No antigen is known for it. From germline, CDR1 is MNHEY and CDR2 SVGAGI. After removal of 5 bases from V and 4 bases from J, the junction contained 7 bases not matched to a gene. The CDR3 sequence is 16 residues long. The source of the sample is a study of molecular identifiers for immune sequencing clone quantification. Study-level information: RNA, taken in replicates from about 20,000 or 100,000 naive CD8 cells, was split five ways, with four sequenced.

Sorting captured naive CD8 T cells as CD8+CD4-CCR7+CD45RA+. Findings of the study overall: Clones of above 20 RNA copies carried over 98% of effector molecules; in naive cells they carried under 1%.

Making the bulk TCR libraries relied on previously described methods and listed TCR primers. One entry per CDR3 protein results from TCRdb running MiXCR on the PCR reads. Of roughly 630,000 distinct CDR3 sequences in the sample, approximately 24% were seen once. The source of this sequence is a human donor in good health. Some libraries in this study had Jurkat cell RNA spiked in. The material sequenced was naive CD8+ T cells from blood, with Jurkat cell RNA spiked in. Subset indicated: FACS-sorted CD8+CD4-CCR7+CD45RA+ naive T cells. V and J are TRBV6-5 and TRBJ2-5; 13 bases are a match to TRBD2. The CDR3 reads CASSDTSGGAGETQYF. For the CDR3, the DNA is TGTGCCAGCAGTGACACTAGCGGGGGGGCGGGAGAGACCCAGTACTTC.